Listed here is a single T cell receptor beta chain. Its antigen remains unknown. These data are taken from a study of T-cell reconstitution after alpha-beta-depleted transplantation in children. Study-wide findings and caveats: T cells produced anew were the main source of T-cell counts and diversity one year after transplant. Reportedly, roughly two months post-transplant, alpha-beta T cells arose from several hundred expanded graft clones. Several patients had high TCRbeta diversity at day 60; it came from surviving recipient T cells and thymic progenitors.

Germline-derived CDR1 and CDR2 are LGHDT and YNNKEL (reference sequence). The CDR3 totals 16 residues. Between the trimmed V and J ends, which lost 1 base and 4 bases, there was a span of 16 bases. As it was prepared, the TCRbeta library received unique molecular identifiers. MiXCR, applied by TCRdb to the PCR reads, yields one record per CDR3 protein. This sample has 600,000 to 800,000 distinct CDR3 sequences; about an eighth occur once, and the top ten carry 0.79%. The input for sequencing was PBMCs, taken before TCRalphabeta/CD19-depleted stem cell transplant. This chain connects TRBV3-1 to TRBJ1-1, with D possibly being TRBD1 (5 bases). This TCR was sampled from a girl aged 2 to 9 with congenital amegakaryocytic thrombocytopenia, due to receive a stem cell transplant. The CDR3 loop is CASSQVAAGTGTEAFF. DNA for the CDR3: TGTGCCAGCAGCCAAGTCGCTGCAGGGACGGGCACTGAAGCTTTCTTT. The full variable domain, in which reference TRBV3-1 and TRBJ1-1 provide the parts outside the CDR3, is DTAVSQTPKYLVTQMGNDKSIKCEQNLGHDTMYWYKQDSKKFLKIMFSYNNKELIINETVPNRFSPKSPDKAHLNLHINSLELGDSAVYFCASSQVAAGTGTEAFFGQGTRLTVV.